This T cell receptor beta chain was identified during a study of cytomegalovirus exposure and HLA in healthy donors. It was with 60 Vbeta and 13 Jbeta primers that the PCR ran. TCRdb's table, derived via immunoSEQ multiplex PCR, lists solely in-frame clones and lacks some. The table includes around 130,000 clones, about 81% detected once. In regard to this clone: Its antigen is as yet unknown.

The CDR3 has 14 amino acids. Trimming removed 3 bases from V and 2 bases from J, with 11 bases in between. Germline V gene lookup returns CDR1 MNHNS and CDR2 SASEGT. Findings of the study overall: Exclusion applied to some V segments, including TRBV6-2 and TRBV6-3, as they were indistinguishable.

This clonotype originated in a woman aged 40 to 55 in good health and CMV-seropositive. The V gene is TRBV6-1, the J gene TRBJ2-7; a possible D gene is TRBD1 (5 bases). Sequences were obtained from PBMCs. The CDR3 coding sequence is TGTGCCAGCAGTGAGCTCAGGGTTCCCTACGAGCAGTACTTC. Protein sequence: CASSELRVPYEQYF.